This T cell receptor (beta chain) is from a study of cytomegalovirus exposure and HLA in healthy donors. Findings and caveats of the study: An Asian-associated ancestry cluster reportedly showed fewer N-insertions than the roughly 700-donor mean in a later analysis. Cytomegalovirus association was assigned to around 150 TCR beta chains.

About this clone: The antigen remains unidentified.

PCR was performed using 60 Vbeta and 13 Jbeta primers. TCRdb's table, derived via immunoSEQ multiplex PCR, lists solely in-frame clones and lacks some. The sample lists more than 110,000 clones, 75% to 80% seen once, with 3.9% in the top ten. The CDR3 is made up of 12 amino acids. The germline gives CDR1 SGHAT, CDR2 FQNNGV. V shed 1 base and J shed 5 bases, with 6 bases lying between them. This receptor was identified in a man aged 18 to 35 in good health and CMV-seronegative. The V and J genes are TRBV11-2 and TRBJ2-7, with a possible D match to TRBD1 (5 bases). Sequencing was carried out using PBMCs. The CDR3: CASSLGTNEQYF. CDR3 coding DNA: TGTGCCAGCAGCTTAGGGACAAACGAGCAGTACTTC.